Included here is one T cell receptor (beta chain) sequence, with context. The antigen is unknown. This sample was included in a study of monozygotic twins with inflammatory bowel disease. Study findings and constraints: Telling different T cell subtypes apart from each other was not possible.

TCRdb reanalyzed the 5' RACE reads and collapses them to one entry per CDR3 protein, without DNA. This sample's clone table lists 150,000 to 200,000 distinct CDR3 sequences. The CDR3 extends over 16 amino acids. The germline V gene encodes CDR1 SGHRS and CDR2 YFSETQ. The TCR originated in a human donor with ulcerative colitis or Crohn's disease, or a healthy co-twin of an affected twin (not recorded which). The rearrangement links TRBV5-1 to TRBJ2-1. The specimen was blood. CDR3 amino acids: CASSLGLGHSYNEQFF. Full variable domain (remainder filled in from reference TRBV5-1 and TRBJ2-1): KAGVTQTPRYLIKTRGQQVTLSCSPISGHRSVSWYQQTPGQGLQFLFEYFSETQRNKGNFPGRFSGRQFSNSRSEMNVSTLELGDSALYLCASSLGLGHSYNEQFFGPGTRLTVL.